This T cell receptor beta chain is from a study of T cell changes during pregnancy in multiple sclerosis. The CDR3 spans 16 residues. Germline V lookup: CDR1 SGHTA, CDR2 FQGTGA. Trimming cost V 5 bases and J 0 bases; bases outside gene matches: 10. Libraries were prepared by immunoSEQ multiplex PCR; TCRdb keeps only in-frame clonotypes and omits some of them. The top ten clones hold around 0.27% of a sample with fewer than 80,000 clones, about 91% of them seen once. The sequences come from CD4+ T cells from peripheral blood mononuclear cells, collected in the third trimester of pregnancy. The TCR originated in a female donor in good health, enrolled as a control in a pregnancy study. J is TRBJ2-7 and V is TRBV7-3; TRBD1 aligns across 7 bases. Here the CDR3 reads CASSREGATGSYEQYF. As DNA, the CDR3 is TGTGCCAGCAGCCGAGAGGGGGCCACAGGCTCCTACGAGCAGTACTTC. Drawing the rest from reference TRBV7-3 and TRBJ2-7, the complete variable domain is GAGVSQTPSNKVTEKGKYVELRCDPISGHTALYWYRQSLGQGPEFLIYFQGTGAADDSGLPNDRFFAVRPEGSVSTLKIQRTERGDSAVYLCASSREGATGSYEQYFGPGTRLTVT.